This T cell receptor beta chain was observed in a study of T cell responses to AZD1222 COVID-19 vaccine. General observations from the study: Unmutated regions of variants are reportedly targeted by nearly half of spike-specific TCRs. Spike-specific TCR depth and breadth grew after two AZD1222 doses.

Clones were read by immunoSEQ multiplex PCR, and TCRdb kept only the in-frame ones, dropping some. The sample holds 20,000 to 25,000 clones, roughly 82% seen once. Of note for this clone: Its antigen is undetermined.

CDR3 size: 12 residues. Trimming pared 2 bases from V and 9 bases from J, leaving 9 bases between. Per germline, CDR1 SGHRS and CDR2 YFSETQ. This clonotype originated in an adult in good health. The source material was peripheral blood, sampled on day 0 of AZD1222 vaccination. This chain connects TRBV5-1 to TRBJ2-1, with TRBD2 as a possible D gene (5 bases). In DNA, the CDR3 is TGCGCCAGCAGCTTCTCTAGCAGTGAGCAGTTCTTC. Translated, it gives CASSFSSSEQFF. The full variable domain, its missing parts supplied by reference TRBV5-1 and TRBJ2-1, is KAGVTQTPRYLIKTRGQQVTLSCSPISGHRSVSWYQQTPGQGLQFLFEYFSETQRNKGNFPGRFSGRQFSNSRSEMNVSTLELGDSALYLCASSFSSSEQFFGPGTRLTVL.